This TCR beta chain originates from a study of regulatory T cells in long-lasting Graves disease. Indicated time point: newly diagnosed GD, antithyroid drugs for less than 3 months. The TCR library used RNA extracted from PBMCs. The germline gives CDR1 DFQATT, CDR2 SNEGSKA (reference sequence). The CDR3 loop spans 21 amino acids. Trimming at V came to 5 bases and at J to 8 bases, leaving 33 bases not matched to a gene. With iRepertoire HTBI primers and Arm-PCR of CDR3 regions, TCR beta libraries were built. One entry per CDR3 protein results from TCRdb running MiXCR on the multiplex PCR reads. The repertoire includes about 450,000 distinct CDR3 sequences, 12% to 15% of them detected once, and under 20% sits in the top ten. This clonotype occurred many times. These data are also associated with another study on T cells in Graves' hyperthyroidism and ophthalmopathy. As that report states: TCR CDR3 underwent first-round RT-PCR with the HTBI primer set. Onset of ophthalmopathy came a median approximately 6.5 months after the model predicted it.

Sample: peripheral blood mononuclear cells (PBMCs), taken at new diagnosis, from a patient treated with antithyroid drugs. V and J are TRBV20-1 and TRBJ2-1; 7 bases map to TRBD1. The sequence came from a woman between 45 and 60 years old with Graves disease. The CDR3 region has the DNA TGCAGTGCTCGAGGAACGACGACAGGGAAAGTAGGCGCCACTAGGATGTATGAGCAGTTCTTC. This codes for CSARGTTTGKVGATRMYEQFF.